This T cell receptor beta chain emerged from a study of blood T cell repertoires in COVID-19. Adults between roughly 18 and 95 years of age took part from about two dozen US areas. Participants had their cohort set by participant-reported clinical history. Symptom resolution, clearance, or two negative PCRs marked donors in Cohort 3 as recovered. Methods used by the authors: Estimation of nucleated cell counts relied on the amplification of reference gene primers. The table came from immunoSEQ multiplex PCR; TCRdb's copy has only in-frame clones and leaves some out. That table supplies the V and J calls and clone size; D and trimming were determined from the DNA. The repertoire consists of hundreds of thousands of clones, with about 91% occurring once and the leading ten covering over 9%. This receptor was identified in a woman aged 40 to 49 who had recovered from COVID-19. Sequenced sample: PBMCs or T cells enriched from blood (not recorded which).

CDR3 sequence reads: CAWRRGDRVGETQYF. The CDR3 bases are TGTGCCTGGAGAAGGGGTGACAGGGTCGGAGAGACCCAGTACTTC. The chain joins TRBV30 to TRBJ2-5; 7 nucleotides align to TRBD1. The CDR3 spans 15 residues. Germline CDR1 and CDR2: GTSNPN and SVGIG (reference sequence). Losses at the gene ends were 3 bases for V and 4 bases for J; bases not matched to a gene: 11.